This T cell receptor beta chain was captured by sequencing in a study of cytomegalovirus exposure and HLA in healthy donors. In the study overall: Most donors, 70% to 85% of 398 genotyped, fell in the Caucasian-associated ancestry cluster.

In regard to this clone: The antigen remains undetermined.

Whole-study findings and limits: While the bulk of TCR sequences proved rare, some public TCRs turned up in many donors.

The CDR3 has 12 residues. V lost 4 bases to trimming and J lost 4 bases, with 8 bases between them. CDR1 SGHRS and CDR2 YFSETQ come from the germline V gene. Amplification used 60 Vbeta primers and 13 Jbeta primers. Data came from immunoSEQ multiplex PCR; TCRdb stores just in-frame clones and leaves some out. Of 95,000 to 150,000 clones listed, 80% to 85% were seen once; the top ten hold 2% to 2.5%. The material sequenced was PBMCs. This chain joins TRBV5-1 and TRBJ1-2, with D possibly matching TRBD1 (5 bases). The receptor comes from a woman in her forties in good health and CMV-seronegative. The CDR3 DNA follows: TGCGCCAGCAGCATTCAGGGCTATGGCTACACCTTC. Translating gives CASSIQGYGYTF.